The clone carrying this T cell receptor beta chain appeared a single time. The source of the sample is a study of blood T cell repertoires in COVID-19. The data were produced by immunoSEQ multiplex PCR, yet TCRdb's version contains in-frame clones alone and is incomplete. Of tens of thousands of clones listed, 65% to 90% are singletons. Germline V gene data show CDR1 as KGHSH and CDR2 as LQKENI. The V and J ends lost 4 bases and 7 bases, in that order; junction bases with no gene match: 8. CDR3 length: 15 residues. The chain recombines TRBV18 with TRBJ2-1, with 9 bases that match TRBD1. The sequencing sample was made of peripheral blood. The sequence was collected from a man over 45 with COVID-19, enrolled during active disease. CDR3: CASSLSRDRVNEQFF. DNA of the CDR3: TGTGCCAGCTCACTGTCCCGGGACAGGGTAAATGAGCAGTTCTTC.